The present T cell receptor (beta chain) was sequenced within a study of CDR3 diversity in severe acne. This clonotype turned up a few times. This CDR3 has 18 amino acids. The germline CDR1 and CDR2 sequences are LGHNA and YNFKEQ. V lost 1 base and J lost 4, with 20 bases in between. TCRdb reprocessed the PCR reads via MiXCR and lists one record per CDR3 protein. The sample consists of around 83,000 distinct CDR3 sequences, 45% to 55% of them appearing once. This TCR came from a male donor with severe acne vulgaris. This chain joins TRBV4-2 and TRBJ2-1; tentative D call: TRBD2 (5 bases). Sequenced: blood. The CDR3 reads CASSQVGKGLRVYNEQFF. In nucleotides, the CDR3 is TGTGCCAGCAGCCAAGTTGGTAAGGGCCTGCGGGTATACAATGAGCAGTTCTTC.